These 32 T cell receptor beta chains were sequenced from one sample in a study of early T cells in non-severe SARS-CoV-2 infection. TCRdb re-called the 5' RACE reads with MiXCR, one entry per CDR3 protein. Of about 130,000 distinct CDR3 sequences in the sample, more than 12% were seen once. The sequenced sample was whole blood. The receptors were gathered from an adult who was a healthcare worker with PCR-confirmed SARS-CoV-2 infection or an uninfected control (not recorded which).

The CDR3 sequence: CASSLLQGSTDTQYF. For the CDR3, the DNA is TGTGCCAGCAGTTTGCTACAGGGGAGCACAGATACGCAGTATTTT. The rearrangement uses TRBV28 and TRBJ2-3, with TRBD1 matching over 7 bases. Losses at the gene ends were 3 bases for V and 0 bases for J; bases not matched to a gene: 3. In germline, CDR1 is MDHEN, CDR2 SYDVKM. The CDR3 has 15 amino acids.

The chain has TRBV18 and TRBJ1-6; the D gene is possibly TRBD1 (5 bases). This CDR3 has 14 amino acids. Germline loops: CDR1 KGHSH, CDR2 LQKENI. V lost 3 bases, J lost 10 bases, and 13 bases lay in between. The CDR3: CASSPQGRGSPLHF. CDR3 coding DNA: TGTGCCAGCTCACCCCAGGGAAGGGGATCACCCCTCCACTTT.

This clonotype was seen a few times. The V call is TRBV24-1, the J call TRBJ1-5; TRBD1 might be the D (5 bases). Trimming took off 10 bases at V and 7 bases at J, with 13 bases between the two ends. The CDR3 is 12 residues long. CDR1 is KGHDR and CDR2 is SFDVKD in the germline V gene. The CDR3 here is CATRAGRQPQHF. The CDR3 DNA follows: TGTGCCACGCGGGCAGGGCGCCAGCCCCAGCATTTT.

The rearrangement links TRBV7-9 to TRBJ2-5; either TRBD1 or TRBD2 may fit D (5 bases each). Germline V gene sequence: CDR1 SEHNR, CDR2 FQNEAQ (reference sequence). The ends were cut back, 2 bases at V and 2 bases at J, with 15 bases in the middle. The CDR3 length is 16 residues. The CDR3 sequence is CASSLSRGPLQETQYF. DNA for the CDR3: TGTGCCAGCAGCTTATCTCGGGGACCCTTACAAGAGACCCAGTACTTC.

The rearrangement links TRBV29-1 to TRBJ1-1; possible D gene TRBD1, 5 bases. The CDR3 extends over 12 amino acids. The V end was cut by 7 bases, the J end by 3 bases, with 12 bases between. CDR1 and CDR2 (germline): SQVTM, ANQGSEA. The CDR3 protein is CSAWGGDTEAFF. CDR3 sequence (DNA): TGCAGCGCCTGGGGGGGGGACACTGAAGCTTTCTTT.

This clonotype came up a few times. The V and J genes are TRBV4-2 and TRBJ1-1, with TRBD1 as a possible D gene (5 bases). V dropped 3 bases and J dropped 2 bases, with 10 bases sitting between them. Germline assignment: CDR1 LGHNA and CDR2 YNFKEQ. The CDR3 length is 14 residues. CDR3 protein: CASSQGGSNTEAFF. CDR3 DNA: TGTGCCAGCAGCCAGGGGGGGTCTAACACTGAAGCTTTCTTT.

V gene TRBV4-1 combines with J gene TRBJ1-1, with TRBD1 as a possible D gene (6 bases). The ends were cut back, 4 bases at V and 7 bases at J, with 19 bases in the middle. Germline CDR1 MGHRA, CDR2 YSYEKL. The CDR3 sequence is 15 residues long. As DNA, the CDR3 is TGCGCCAGCAGCCGCTTAGGGGGGGCGCAAGGTGAAGCTTTCTTT. Its protein product is CASSRLGGAQGEAFF.

This clonotype was recorded many times. The chain employs TRBV6-6 and TRBJ1-4; TRBD1 aligns across 7 bases. The CDR3 sequence is 16 residues long. The V segment lost 5 bases and the J segment 4 bases; nucleotides outside the gene matches: 10. In germline, CDR1 is MNHNY, CDR2 SVGAGI (reference sequence). The CDR3 bases are TGTGCCAGCAGTCGTAGACAGGGCGACCTTAATGAAAAACTGTTTTTT. Protein product: CASSRRQGDLNEKLFF.

This chain uses TRBV29-1 with TRBJ2-5; TRBD2 aligns across 11 bases. The trim removed 4 bases at V and 4 bases at J, leaving 14 bases unmatched. This CDR3 is built from 17 residues. Germline lookup yields CDR1 SQVTM and CDR2 ANQGSEA. The CDR3, as DNA: TGCAGCGTTGTCCCTAGCGGGGGGCGGCAGAGGGGAGAGACCCAGTACTTC. It codes for CSVVPSGGRQRGETQYF.

This clonotype showed up many times. J is TRBJ2-1 and V is TRBV12-3 or TRBV12-4, with 8 bases fitting TRBD2. With V trimmed by 3 bases and J by 9 bases, 7 bases remained unmatched. The CDR3 consists of 14 residues. The CDR3 loop reads CASSFGGGLGEQFF. CDR3 in DNA: TGTGCCAGCAGTTTCGGCGGGGGGCTGGGTGAGCAGTTCTTC.

The chain carries TRBV6-4 and TRBJ1-5; D is uncertain. Per the germline V gene, CDR1 is MRHNA and CDR2 is SNTAGT. The germline V and J ends were trimmed by 5 bases and 5 bases, with 10 bases remaining between them. CDR3 length: 13 residues. Written as DNA, the CDR3 is TGTGCCAGCAGTCCCCAGCGGGATCAGCCCCAGCATTTT. Translated: CASSPQRDQPQHF.

A few counts support this clonotype. The V gene is TRBV19, the J gene TRBJ2-4; D call uncertain. The CDR3 spans 14 residues. V dropped 10 bases and J dropped 0 bases, with 13 bases sitting between them. Looked up from germline, CDR1 is LNHDA and CDR2 is SQIVND (reference sequence). CDR3 nucleotides: TGTGCCACCCAGGACCGGCTAGCCAAAAACATTCAGTACTTC. It encodes CATQDRLAKNIQYF.

DNA for the CDR3: TGTGCCAGCAGCTTAAGCCTAGCGGGGGGGATAGATGAGCAGTTCTTC. Protein: CASSLSLAGGIDEQFF. V usage is TRBV7-3 and J usage is TRBJ2-1; 12 bases fit TRBD2. V dropped 1 base and J dropped 8; count of bases not matched to a gene: 6. The CDR3 is made up of 16 amino acids. CDR1 is SGHTA, CDR2 FQGTGA, per germline.

A few counts support this clonotype. The chain links TRBV5-6 to TRBJ2-7, with 9 bases aligning to TRBD1. Germline V gene data show CDR1 as SGHDT and CDR2 as YYEEEE. CDR3 size: 15 residues. J lost 5 bases, V lost 0 bases, and 6 bases had no gene match. The CDR3 is CASSLAPGQGDEQYF. Written as DNA, the CDR3 is TGTGCCAGCAGCTTGGCTCCGGGACAGGGCGACGAGCAGTACTTC.

Details on this clonotype: This may be a read error: a much more frequent sequence differs by one nucleotide. The chain has TRBV19 and TRBJ2-7; the D call may be TRBD1 or TRBD2 (5 bases each). This CDR3 is built from 13 residues. Per the germline V gene, CDR1 is LNHDA and CDR2 is SQIVND (reference sequence). CDR3 amino acids: CTSRTGTGYEQYF. DNA for the CDR3: TGTACCAGTCGGACCGGGACCGGGTACGAGCAGTACTTC. The variable domain in full, with the rest retrieved from reference TRBV19 and TRBJ2-7, is DGGITQSPKYLFRKEGQNVTLSCEQNLNHDAMYWYRQDPGQGLRLIYYSQIVNDFQKGDIAEGYSVSREKKESFPLTVTSAQKNPTAFYLCTSRTGTGYEQYFGPGTRLTVT.

This chain joins TRBV27 and TRBJ2-1; the D call may be TRBD1 or TRBD2 (6 bases each). The CDR3 runs 13 residues. With 11 bases removed from V and 8 bases from J, the gap between germline ends came to 19 bases. Looked up from germline, CDR1 is MNHEY and CDR2 is SMNVEV (reference sequence). The CDR3 coding sequence is TGTGCCGCAGGCCATAGGGGGGCCTATGAGCAGTTCTTC. This translates into CAAGHRGAYEQFF.

This clonotype appeared a few times. The chain uses TRBV3-1 and TRBJ1-5; D gene ambiguous. Between the trimmed V and J ends, which lost 2 bases and 2 bases, there was a span of 4 bases. The CDR3 runs 13 residues. Germline loops: CDR1 LGHDT, CDR2 YNNKEL (reference sequence). As DNA, the CDR3 is TGTGCCAGCAGCCAATCTCGCAATCAGCCCCAGCATTTT. Its translation: CASSQSRNQPQHF. The whole variable domain, filled in from reference TRBV3-1 and TRBJ1-5, reads DTAVSQTPKYLVTQMGNDKSIKCEQNLGHDTMYWYKQDSKKFLKIMFSYNNKELIINETVPNRFSPKSPDKAHLNLHINSLELGDSAVYFCASSQSRNQPQHFGDGTRLSIL.

Only a few counts were recorded for this clonotype. The genes are TRBV4-2 and TRBJ2-3, with D tentatively TRBD2 (6 bases). The CDR3 spans 14 residues. Trimming pared 0 bases from V and 3 bases from J, leaving 7 bases between. Germline V lookup: CDR1 LGHNA, CDR2 YNFKEQ. The CDR3 DNA reads as TGTGCCAGCAGCCAAGAGGGACTTACAGATACGCAGTATTTT. Translated, it gives CASSQEGLTDTQYF.

This clonotype was counted only a few times. The chain joins TRBV6-6 to TRBJ1-6; tentative D call: TRBD1 (5 bases). V shed 0 bases and J shed 7 bases, with 13 bases lying between them. The CDR3 length is 16 residues. Germline values: CDR1 MNHNY, CDR2 SVGAGI (reference sequence). This CDR3 reads CASSYSTGRDNSPLHF. The CDR3 DNA is TGTGCCAGCAGTTACTCGACCGGGAGGGACAATTCACCCCTCCACTTT.

The chain is built from TRBV13 and TRBJ2-6; D call uncertain. Deletions cut 0 bases from V and 3 bases from J, with 9 bases between. This CDR3 has 16 amino acids. The V gene's germline CDR1 is PRHDT and CDR2 FYEKMQ (reference sequence). Written as DNA, the CDR3 is TGTGCCAGCAGCTTAGGGGCTGGCCTTGGGGCCAACGTCCTGACTTTC. Translating gives CASSLGAGLGANVLTF.

The CDR3 sequence: CASSLQGGLDYGYTF. CDR3 bases: TGTGCCAGCAGCCTACAGGGAGGACTTGACTATGGCTACACCTTC. This chain links TRBV3-2 with TRBJ1-2; no DNA check was done on the table's D call, TRBD1. TRBV3-2 is recorded as a pseudogene. The CDR3 runs 15 residues.

This clonotype was detected ten times or more. The chain has TRBV7-9 and TRBJ1-2; D unresolved. The ends were cut back, 3 bases at V and 8 bases at J, with 19 bases in the middle. CDR3 size: 15 residues. CDR1 SEHNR and CDR2 FQNEAQ come from the germline V gene (reference sequence). In DNA form, the CDR3 reads TGTGCCAGCAGCTTGTTCCGAGGGTCGGGTGAGGGCTACACCTTC. Translated, it gives CASSLFRGSGEGYTF.

The V call is TRBV19, the J call TRBJ2-7; TRBD1 might be the D (5 bases). CDR3 size: 14 residues. Germline CDR1 and CDR2: LNHDA and SQIVND (reference sequence). Between the trimmed V and J ends, which lost 11 bases and 0 bases, there was a span of 17 bases. This CDR3 reads CAGRWGQSSYEQYF. The DNA for the CDR3 is TGTGCCGGCCGGTGGGGCCAAAGCTCCTACGAGCAGTACTTC.

This clonotype was counted at least ten times. The chain uses TRBV5-1 and TRBJ2-3; D assignment may be TRBD1 or TRBD2 (5 bases each). This CDR3 has 16 amino acids. Germline V gene lookup returns CDR1 SGHRS and CDR2 YFSETQ. The germline V and J ends were trimmed by 4 bases and 2 bases, with 17 bases remaining between them. The CDR3 is CASSTLRGQDTDTQYF. The DNA of the CDR3 is TGCGCCAGCAGCACTCTACGGGGCCAAGACACAGATACGCAGTATTTT.

The rearrangement uses TRBV12-3 or TRBV12-4 and TRBJ2-1; the match to TRBD1 covers 8 bases. V was clipped by 0 bases and J by 9 bases; unmatched bases: 4. This CDR3 is 14 amino acids long. CDR3 sequence: CASSLASTGGEQFF. In DNA, the CDR3 is TGTGCCAGCAGTTTAGCCAGTACAGGGGGTGAGCAGTTCTTC.

Only a few counts were recorded for this clonotype. The chain joins TRBV20-1 to TRBJ1-1, with no clear D. This CDR3 comprises 12 residues. V was pared by 3 bases and J by 3 bases, with 8 bases between. The germline gives CDR1 DFQATT, CDR2 SNEGSKA (reference sequence). CDR3 sequence reads: CSASSAYTEAFF. For the CDR3, the DNA is TGCAGTGCTAGTTCCGCCTACACTGAAGCTTTCTTT.

This CDR3 is CASSSPLEENIQYF. The CDR3 nucleotides read TGTGCCAGCAGTTCGCCCCTAGAGGAGAACATTCAGTACTTC. This sequence joins TRBV12-3 or TRBV12-4 and TRBJ2-4, with D uncertain. V gave up 4 bases and J gave up 7 bases, with 14 bases separating them. The CDR3 runs to 14 residues.

The rearrangement joins TRBV10-2 to TRBJ1-3; unclear D gene. V was trimmed by 3 bases and J by 4 bases, leaving 7 bases between them. Germline CDR1 is WSHSY and CDR2 is SAAADI. This CDR3 comprises 13 residues. The CDR3 nucleotides read TGCGCCAGCAGTGAACAGTCCGGAAACACCATATATTTT. Translated, it gives CASSEQSGNTIYF.

The rearrangement joins TRBV10-3 to TRBJ1-1; TRBD1 aligns across 7 bases. Germline V gives CDR1 ENHRY, CDR2 SYGVKD. This CDR3 is built from 14 residues. The junction had 10 bases not matched to a gene; V was cut back by 6 bases and J by 6 bases. DNA of the CDR3: TGTGCCATCAGGGGCTCCCAGGGGGGCTCTGAAGCTTTCTTT. It specifies CAIRGSQGGSEAFF.

A few counts support this clonotype. The J gene is TRBJ2-1, the V gene TRBV29-1; 7 nucleotides line up with TRBD2. CDR3 length: 13 residues. Germline V gene lookup returns CDR1 SQVTM and CDR2 ANQGSEA. The ends lost 3 bases at V and 5 bases at J; junction bases unmatched: 4. The DNA of the CDR3 is TGCAGCGTTGAGCGGACTAGAAACAATGAGCAGTTCTTC. Translating gives CSVERTRNNEQFF.

The chain couples TRBV28 to TRBJ1-1; possible D gene TRBD1, 6 bases. The CDR3 contains 14 residues. Between the trimmed V and J ends, which lost 3 bases and 4 bases, there was a span of 12 bases. Germline lookup yields CDR1 MDHEN and CDR2 SYDVKM. The CDR3, as DNA: TGTGCCAGCAGTTTTACGGGGGCTAGCACTGAAGCTTTCTTT. Protein product: CASSFTGASTEAFF.

This clonotype was detected many times. The V and J genes are TRBV19 and TRBJ1-4; D remains unclear. Looked up from germline, CDR1 is LNHDA and CDR2 is SQIVND (reference sequence). Trimming pared 5 bases from V and 0 bases from J, leaving 7 bases between. The CDR3 contains 14 residues. This chain's CDR3 is CASSGGATNEKLFF. The CDR3 coding sequence is TGTGCCAGTAGTGGCGGGGCAACTAATGAAAAACTGTTTTTT.